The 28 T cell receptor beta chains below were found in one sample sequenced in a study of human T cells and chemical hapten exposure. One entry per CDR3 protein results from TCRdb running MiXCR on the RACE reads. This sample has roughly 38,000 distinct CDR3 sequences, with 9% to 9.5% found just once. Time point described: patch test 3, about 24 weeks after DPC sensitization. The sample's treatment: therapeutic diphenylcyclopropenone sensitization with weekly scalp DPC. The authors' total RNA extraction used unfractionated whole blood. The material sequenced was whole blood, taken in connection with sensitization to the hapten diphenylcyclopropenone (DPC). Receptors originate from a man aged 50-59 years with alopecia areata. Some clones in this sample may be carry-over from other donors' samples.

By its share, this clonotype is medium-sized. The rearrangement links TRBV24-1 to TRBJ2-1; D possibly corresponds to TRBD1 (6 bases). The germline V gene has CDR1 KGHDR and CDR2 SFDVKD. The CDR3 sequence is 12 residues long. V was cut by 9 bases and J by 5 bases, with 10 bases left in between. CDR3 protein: CATSDSHNEQFF. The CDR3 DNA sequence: TGTGCCACCTCGGACAGCCACAATGAGCAGTTCTTC.

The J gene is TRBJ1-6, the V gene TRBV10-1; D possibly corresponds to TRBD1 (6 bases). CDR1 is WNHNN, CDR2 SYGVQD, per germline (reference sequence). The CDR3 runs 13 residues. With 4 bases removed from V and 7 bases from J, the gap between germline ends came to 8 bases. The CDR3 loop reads CASSVDSNSPLHF. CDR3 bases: TGCGCCAGCAGTGTGGACAGCAATTCACCCCTCCACTTT.

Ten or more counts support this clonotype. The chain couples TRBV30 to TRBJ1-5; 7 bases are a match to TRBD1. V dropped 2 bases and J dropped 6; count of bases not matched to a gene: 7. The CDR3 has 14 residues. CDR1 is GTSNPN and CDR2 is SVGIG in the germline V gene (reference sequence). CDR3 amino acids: CAWSQSTGAQPQHF. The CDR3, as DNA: TGTGCCTGGAGTCAGAGTACAGGGGCTCAGCCCCAGCATTTT. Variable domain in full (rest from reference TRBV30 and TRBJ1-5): SQTIHQWPATLVQPVGSPLSLECTVEGTSNPNLYWYRQAAGRGLQLLFYSVGIGQISSEVPQNLSASRPQDRQFILSSKKLLLSDSGFYLCAWSQSTGAQPQHFGDGTRLSIL.

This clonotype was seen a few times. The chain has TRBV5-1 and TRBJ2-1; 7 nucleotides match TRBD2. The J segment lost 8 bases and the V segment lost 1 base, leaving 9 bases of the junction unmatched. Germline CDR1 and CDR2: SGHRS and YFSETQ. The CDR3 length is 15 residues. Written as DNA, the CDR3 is TGCGCCAGCAGCTTGCCAGCGGGGCCTAGGGATGAGCAGTTCTTC. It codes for CASSLPAGPRDEQFF.

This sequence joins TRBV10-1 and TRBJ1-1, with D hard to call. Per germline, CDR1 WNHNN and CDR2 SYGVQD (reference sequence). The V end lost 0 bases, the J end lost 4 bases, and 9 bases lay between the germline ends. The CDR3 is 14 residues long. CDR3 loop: CASSESRAPTEAFF. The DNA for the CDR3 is TGCGCCAGCAGTGAGTCGAGAGCCCCCACTGAAGCTTTCTTT.

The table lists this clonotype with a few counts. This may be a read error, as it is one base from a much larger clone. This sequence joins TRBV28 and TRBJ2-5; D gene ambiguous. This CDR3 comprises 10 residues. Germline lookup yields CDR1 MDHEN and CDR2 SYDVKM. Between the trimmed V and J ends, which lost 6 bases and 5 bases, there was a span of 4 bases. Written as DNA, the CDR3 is TGTGCCAGCAGGAGGGAGACCCAGTACTTC. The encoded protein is CASRRETQYF.

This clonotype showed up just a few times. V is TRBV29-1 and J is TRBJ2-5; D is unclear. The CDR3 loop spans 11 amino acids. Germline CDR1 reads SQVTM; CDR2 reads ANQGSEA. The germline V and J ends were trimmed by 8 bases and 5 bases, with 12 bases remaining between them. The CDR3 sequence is CSIGIWETQYF. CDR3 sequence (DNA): TGCAGCATTGGGATTTGGGAGACCCAGTACTTC.

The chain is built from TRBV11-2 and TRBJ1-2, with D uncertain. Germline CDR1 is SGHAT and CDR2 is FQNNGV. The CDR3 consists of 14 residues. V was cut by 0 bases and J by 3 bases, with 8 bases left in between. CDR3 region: CASSLDEGYYGYTF. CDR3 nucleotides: TGTGCCAGCAGCTTAGATGAGGGCTACTATGGCTACACCTTC.

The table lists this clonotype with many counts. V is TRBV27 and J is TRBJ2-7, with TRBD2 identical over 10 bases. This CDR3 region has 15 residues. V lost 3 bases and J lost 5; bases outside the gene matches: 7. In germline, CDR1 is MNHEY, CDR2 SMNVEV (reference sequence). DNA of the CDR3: TGTGCCAGCAGTTTCGGGGCTAGCGGGAGTAACGAGCAGTACTTC. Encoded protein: CASSFGASGSNEQYF.

CDR3 loop: CSATREYPEAFF. The CDR3 coding sequence is TGCAGCGCTACGAGGGAATACCCTGAAGCTTTCTTT. This chain uses TRBV29-1 with TRBJ1-1; D is unclear. V was clipped by 7 bases and J by 6 bases, with 15 bases between them. CDR3 length: 12 amino acids. Per the germline V gene, CDR1 is SQVTM and CDR2 is ANQGSEA. The full variable domain, its missing parts supplied by reference TRBV29-1 and TRBJ1-1, is SAVISQKPSRDICQRGTSLTIQCQVDSQVTMMFWYRQQPGQSLTLIATANQGSEATYESGFVIDKFPISRPNLTFSTLTVSNMSPEDSSIYLCSATREYPEAFFGQGTRLTVV.

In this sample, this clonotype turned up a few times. CDR3 nucleotides: TGTGCCAGTAGTCGGAGGGTCAATGAGCAGTTCTTC. Amino acids: CASSRRVNEQFF. V usage is TRBV19 and J usage is TRBJ2-1; maybe TRBD2 (6 bases). Trimming left V 5 bases short and J 6 bases short, with 8 bases between. Germline lookup yields CDR1 LNHDA and CDR2 SQIVND (reference sequence). The CDR3 runs to 12 residues.

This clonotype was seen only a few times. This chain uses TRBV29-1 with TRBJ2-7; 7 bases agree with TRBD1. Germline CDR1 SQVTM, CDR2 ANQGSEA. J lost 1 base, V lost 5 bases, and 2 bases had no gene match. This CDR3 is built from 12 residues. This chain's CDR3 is CSVYRGSYEQYF. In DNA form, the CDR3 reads TGCAGCGTTTACAGGGGATCCTACGAGCAGTACTTC.

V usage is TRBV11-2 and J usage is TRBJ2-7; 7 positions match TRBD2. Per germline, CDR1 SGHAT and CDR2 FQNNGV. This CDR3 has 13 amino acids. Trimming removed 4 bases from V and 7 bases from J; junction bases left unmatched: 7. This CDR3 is CASSSPTGGEQYF. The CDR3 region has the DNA TGTGCCAGCAGCTCGCCGACGGGGGGTGAGCAGTACTTC.

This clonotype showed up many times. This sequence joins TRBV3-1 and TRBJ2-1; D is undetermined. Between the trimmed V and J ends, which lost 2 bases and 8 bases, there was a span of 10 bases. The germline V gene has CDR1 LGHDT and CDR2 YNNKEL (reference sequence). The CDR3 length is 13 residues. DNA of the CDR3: TGTGCCAGCAGCCAAAGCAGTCCCCATGAGCAGTTCTTC. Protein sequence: CASSQSSPHEQFF.

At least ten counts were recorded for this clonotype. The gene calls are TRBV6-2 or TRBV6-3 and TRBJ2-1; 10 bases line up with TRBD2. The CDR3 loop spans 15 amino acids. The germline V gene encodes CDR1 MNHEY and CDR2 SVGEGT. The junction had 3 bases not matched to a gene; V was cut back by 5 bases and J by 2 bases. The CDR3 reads CASSQLAGAYNEQFF. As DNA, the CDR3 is TGTGCCAGCAGTCAGCTAGCGGGGGCCTACAATGAGCAGTTCTTC.

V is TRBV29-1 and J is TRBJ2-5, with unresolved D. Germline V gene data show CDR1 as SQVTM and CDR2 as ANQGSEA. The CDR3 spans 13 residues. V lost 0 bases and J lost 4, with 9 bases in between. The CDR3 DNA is TGCAGCGTTGAAGATCCCCACCGAGAGACCCAGTACTTC. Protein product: CSVEDPHRETQYF. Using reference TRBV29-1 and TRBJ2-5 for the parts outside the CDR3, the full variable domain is SAVISQKPSRDICQRGTSLTIQCQVDSQVTMMFWYRQQPGQSLTLIATANQGSEATYESGFVIDKFPISRPNLTFSTLTVSNMSPEDSSIYLCSVEDPHRETQYFGPGTRLLVL.

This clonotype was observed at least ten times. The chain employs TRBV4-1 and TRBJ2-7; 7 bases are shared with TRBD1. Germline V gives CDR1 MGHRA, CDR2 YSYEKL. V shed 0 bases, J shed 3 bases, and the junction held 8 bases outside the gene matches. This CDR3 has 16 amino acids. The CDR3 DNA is TGCGCCAGCAGCCAAGATGGGTCCCCAGGGGGCTACGAGCAGTACTTC. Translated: CASSQDGSPGGYEQYF.

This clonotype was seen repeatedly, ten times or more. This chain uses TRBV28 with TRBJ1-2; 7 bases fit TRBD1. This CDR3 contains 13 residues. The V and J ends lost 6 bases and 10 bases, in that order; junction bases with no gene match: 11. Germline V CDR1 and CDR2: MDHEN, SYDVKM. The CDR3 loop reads CASSEERGQNYTF. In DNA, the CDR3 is TGTGCCAGCAGCGAAGAAAGGGGACAGAACTACACCTTC.

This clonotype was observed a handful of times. CDR3 loop: CASSLSGGFNEQFF. CDR3 coding DNA: TGTGCCAGCAGTCTCTCAGGGGGCTTTAATGAGCAGTTCTTC. The chain joins TRBV25-1 to TRBJ2-1, with 8 bases fitting TRBD1. CDR1 and CDR2 (germline): MGHDK, SYGVNS. The CDR3 has 14 residues. Unmatched junction bases numbered 7, after V lost 5 bases and J lost 7 bases.

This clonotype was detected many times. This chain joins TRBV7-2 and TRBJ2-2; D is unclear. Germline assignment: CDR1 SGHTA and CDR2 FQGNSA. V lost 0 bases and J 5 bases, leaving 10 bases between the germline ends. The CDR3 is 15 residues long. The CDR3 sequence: CASSLAPPGTGELFF. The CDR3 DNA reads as TGTGCCAGCAGCTTAGCCCCTCCCGGAACCGGGGAGCTGTTTTTT.

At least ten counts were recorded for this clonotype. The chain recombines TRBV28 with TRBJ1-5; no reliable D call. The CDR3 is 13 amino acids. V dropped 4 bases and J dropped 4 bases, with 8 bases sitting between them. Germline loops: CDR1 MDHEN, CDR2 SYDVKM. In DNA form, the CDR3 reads TGTGCCAGCAGTTCCGGGAGAAATCAGCCCCAGCATTTT. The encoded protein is CASSSGRNQPQHF.

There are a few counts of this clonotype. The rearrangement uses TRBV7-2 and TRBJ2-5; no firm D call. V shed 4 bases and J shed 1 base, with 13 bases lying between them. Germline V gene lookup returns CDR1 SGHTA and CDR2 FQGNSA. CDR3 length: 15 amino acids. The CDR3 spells CASSWGFRAQETQYF. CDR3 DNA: TGTGCCAGCAGCTGGGGTTTCCGGGCCCAAGAGACCCAGTACTTC.

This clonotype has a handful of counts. In nucleotides, the CDR3 is TGTGCCAGCAGCACCCGCATCGGATCCACTGAAGCTTTCTTT. Translating gives CASSTRIGSTEAFF. The V and J genes are TRBV21-1 and TRBJ1-1. TRBV21-1 is given as a pseudogene. This CDR3 has 14 residues.

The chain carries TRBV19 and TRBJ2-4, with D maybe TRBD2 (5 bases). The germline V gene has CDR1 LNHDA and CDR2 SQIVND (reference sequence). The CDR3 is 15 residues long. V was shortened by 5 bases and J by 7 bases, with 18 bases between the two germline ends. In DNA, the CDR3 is TGTGCCAGTAGTCCCCCGGGGAGAACGGCGAACATTCAGTACTTC. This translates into CASSPPGRTANIQYF.

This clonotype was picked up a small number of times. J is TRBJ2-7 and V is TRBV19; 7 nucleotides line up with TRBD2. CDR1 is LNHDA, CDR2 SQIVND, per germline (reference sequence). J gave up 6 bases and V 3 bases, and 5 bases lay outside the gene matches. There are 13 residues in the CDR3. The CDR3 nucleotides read TGTGCCAGTAGTATCCGGACTAGTAGCGAGCAGTACTTC. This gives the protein CASSIRTSSEQYF.

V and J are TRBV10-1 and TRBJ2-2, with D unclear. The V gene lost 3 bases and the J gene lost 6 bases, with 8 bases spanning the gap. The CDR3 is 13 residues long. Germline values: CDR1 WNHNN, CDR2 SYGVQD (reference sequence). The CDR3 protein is CASSDSVPGELFF. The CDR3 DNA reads TGCGCCAGCAGTGATTCAGTCCCCGGGGAGCTGTTTTTT.

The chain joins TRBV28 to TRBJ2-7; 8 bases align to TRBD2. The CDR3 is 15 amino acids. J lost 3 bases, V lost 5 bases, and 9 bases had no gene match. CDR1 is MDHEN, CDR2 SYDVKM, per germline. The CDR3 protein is CASSPGLVSVYEQYF. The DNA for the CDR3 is TGTGCCAGCAGTCCGGGACTAGTTTCGGTCTACGAGCAGTACTTC.

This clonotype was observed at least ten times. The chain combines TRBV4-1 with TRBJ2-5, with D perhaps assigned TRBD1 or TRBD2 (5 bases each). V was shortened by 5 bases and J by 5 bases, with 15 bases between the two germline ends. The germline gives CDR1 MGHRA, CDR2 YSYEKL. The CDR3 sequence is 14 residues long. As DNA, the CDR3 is TGCGCCAGCAGCGTTTACAGTGAGGGGGAGACCCAGTACTTC. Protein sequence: CASSVYSEGETQYF.